The rows below give T cell receptor beta chains drawn from one sample of a study of T cell responses to AZD1222 COVID-19 vaccine. Assay used: immunoSEQ multiplex PCR; TCRdb lists only in-frame clones, some missing. The repertoire has about 140,000 clones, 80% to 95% of them found once; the top ten carry approximately 3.7%. The sequencing here drew on peripheral blood, taken 28 days after the second AZD1222 dose. The source of these receptors is an adult who received the AZD1222 COVID-19 vaccine. Each CDR3 is given with its conserved first and last residue. Fields, in order: J gene, D gene, V gene, clone size, CDR3 DNA, CDR3 protein. D genes are given only for firm matches. Rows may omit the clone size; those that give it use once, few, many or a size class.

>TRBJ1-6|.|TRBV7-8|.
TGTGCCAGCAGCTTAGAACGGCCGGGTAATTCACCCCTCCACTTT
CASSLERPGNSPLHF
>TRBJ1-4|.|TRBV7-2|.
TGTGCCAGCAGCTTAAACGGGGGGTCCTATAATGAAAAACTGTTTTTT
CASSLNGGSYNEKLFF
>TRBJ1-2|.|TRBV7-2|.
TGTGCCAGCAGCCGCCGGCAGGGAACTAACTATGGCTACACCTTC
CASSRRQGTNYGYTF
>TRBJ2-7|.|TRBV12-3/TRBV12-4|.
TGTGCCAGCAGCCAAACAGGGAACGAGCAGTACTTC
CASSQTGNEQYF
>TRBJ2-7|TRBD1|TRBV4-3|.
TGCGCCAGCAGCCAAGGGGTGCGGGGACAGGTATCTAACGAGCAGTACTTC
CASSQGVRGQVSNEQYF
>TRBJ1-2|.|TRBV4-1|.
TGCGCCAGCAGCCCCAGGACGGATTACTATGGCTACACCTTC
CASSPRTDYYGYTF
>TRBJ1-4|TRBD1|TRBV3-1/TRBV3-2|medium-sized
TGTGCCAGCAGCCACTCCGGGACAGGGGATGAAAAACTGTTTTTT
CASSHSGTGDEKLFF
>TRBJ1-1|.|TRBV7-9|.
TGTGCCAGCAGCTTTTCCGCGGGGAGCACTGAAGCTTTCTTT
CASSFSAGSTEAFF
>TRBJ2-5|.|TRBV19|.
TGTGCCAGTAGACGGAAGGGGGAAGAGACCCAGTACTTC
CASRRKGEETQYF
>TRBJ2-2|TRBD2|TRBV4-2|.
TGTGCCAGCACCCCTAGCGGAAACACCGGGGAGCTGTTTTTT
CASTPSGNTGELFF
>TRBJ2-5|.|TRBV10-1|.
TGCGCCAGCAGTGAGTGCCCGGCTCCGCGTGAGACCCAGTACTTC
CASSECPAPRETQYF
>TRBJ2-5|.|TRBV28|once
TGTGCCAGCCAGGTTATAGCTCAAGAGACCCAGTACTTC
CASQVIAQETQYF
>TRBJ1-1|TRBD1|TRBV10-3|.
TGTGCCATCAGTGGGGGACAGGGCACTGAAGCTTTCTTT
CAISGGQGTEAFF
>TRBJ2-7|.|TRBV21-1|.
TGTGCCAGCAGCAAAGAGGCCAGGGTATCCTACGAGCAGTACTTC
CASSKEARVSYEQYF
>TRBJ1-3|.|TRBV7-8|few
TGTGCCACCGGGGGAGGTACGATCCCTGGAAACACCATATATTTT
CATGGGTIPGNTIYF
>TRBJ1-5|.|TRBV6-1|.
TGTGCCAGCAGTTTAGGGAATCAGCCCCAGCATTTT
CASSLGNQPQHF
>TRBJ1-5|.|TRBV12-2|.
TGTGCAAGTCGCGGGACCCTTGGGAGCAATCAGCCCCAGCATTTT
CASRGTLGSNQPQHF
>TRBJ2-3|.|TRBV18|.
TGTGCCAGCTCGTCACCGGATCGGGCAGTATTTCCTTTT
CASSSPDRAVFPF
>TRBJ2-7|.|TRBV19|.
TGTGCCAGTAGTCCCGGGACGGCAATCTCCTACGAGCAGTACTTC
CASSPGTAISYEQYF
>TRBJ2-7|.|TRBV7-2|.
TGTGCCAGCAGCCCAGCCACCTACGAGCAGTACTTC
CASSPATYEQYF
>TRBJ2-5|TRBD2|TRBV6-5|.
TGTGCCACCCGGGAGGTCGGGGAGAGAGAGACCCAGTACTTC
CATREVGERETQYF
>TRBJ2-1|.|TRBV11-3|.
TGTGCCAGCAGCCAAGAGGGGGTTCGCAATGAGCAGTTCTTC
CASSQEGVRNEQFF
>TRBJ1-5|.|TRBV9|.
TGTGCCAGCAGCCCCGGGGGGGGACTTAAGCAGCCCCAGCATTTT
CASSPGGGLKQPQHF